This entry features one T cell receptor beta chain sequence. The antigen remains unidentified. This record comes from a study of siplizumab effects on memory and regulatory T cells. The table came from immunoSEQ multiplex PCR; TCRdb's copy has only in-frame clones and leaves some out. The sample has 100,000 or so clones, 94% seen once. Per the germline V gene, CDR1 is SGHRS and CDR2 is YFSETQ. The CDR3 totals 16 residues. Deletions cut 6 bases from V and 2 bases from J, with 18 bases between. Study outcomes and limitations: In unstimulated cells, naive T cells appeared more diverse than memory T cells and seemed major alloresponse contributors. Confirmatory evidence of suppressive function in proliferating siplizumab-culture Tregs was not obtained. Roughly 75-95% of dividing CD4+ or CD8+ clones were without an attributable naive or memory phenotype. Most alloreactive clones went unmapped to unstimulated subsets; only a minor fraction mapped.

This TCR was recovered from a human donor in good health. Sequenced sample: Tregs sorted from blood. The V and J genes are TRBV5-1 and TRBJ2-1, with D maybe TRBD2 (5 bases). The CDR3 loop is CASKGAALLAYNEQFF. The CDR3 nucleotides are TGCGCCAGCAAGGGAGCTGCTCTCCTCGCCTACAATGAGCAGTTCTTC.